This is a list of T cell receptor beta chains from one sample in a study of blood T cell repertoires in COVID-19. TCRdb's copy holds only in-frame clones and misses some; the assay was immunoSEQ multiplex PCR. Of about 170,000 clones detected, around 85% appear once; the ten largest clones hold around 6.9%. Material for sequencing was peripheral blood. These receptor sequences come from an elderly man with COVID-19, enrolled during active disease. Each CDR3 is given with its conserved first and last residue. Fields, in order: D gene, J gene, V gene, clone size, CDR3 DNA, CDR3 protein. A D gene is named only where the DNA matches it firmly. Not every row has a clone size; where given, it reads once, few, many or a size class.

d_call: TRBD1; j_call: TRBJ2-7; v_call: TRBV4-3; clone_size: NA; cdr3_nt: TGCGCCAGCAGCCATCGATGGACAGGGGTCGCCTACGAGCAGTACTTC; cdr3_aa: CASSHRWTGVAYEQYF
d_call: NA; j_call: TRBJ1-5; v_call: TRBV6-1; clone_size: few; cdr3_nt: TGTGCCAGCAGTGAGTCCGGGACACATAGCAATCAGCCCCAGCATTTT; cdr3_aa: CASSESGTHSNQPQHF
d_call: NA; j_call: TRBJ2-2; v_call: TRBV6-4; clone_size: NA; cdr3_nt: TGTGCCAGCAGTGACTCTTGGCCGAACACCGGGGAGCTGTTTTTT; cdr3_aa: CASSDSWPNTGELFF
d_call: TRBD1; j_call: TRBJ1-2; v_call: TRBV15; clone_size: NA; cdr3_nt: TGTGCCACCAGCAGAGGGACAGGCGTATGGGGATACACCTTC; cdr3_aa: CATSRGTGVWGYTF
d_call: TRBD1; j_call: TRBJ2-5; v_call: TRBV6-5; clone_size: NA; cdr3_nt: TGTGCCAGCAGTTACACGGGACAGGGGGCCGGGGAGACCCAGTACTTC; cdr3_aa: CASSYTGQGAGETQYF
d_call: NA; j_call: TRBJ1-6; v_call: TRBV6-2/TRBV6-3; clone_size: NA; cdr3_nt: TGTGCCAGCAGTTACAGGATGAGGTCCCTCCACTTT; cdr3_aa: CASSYRMRSLHF
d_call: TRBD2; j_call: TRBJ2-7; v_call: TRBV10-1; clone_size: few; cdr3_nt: TGCGCCAGCACTGCCCCACCTCCACCCGGCTCCGGGACTAGCGGGGGGAAGTACTTC; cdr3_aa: CASTAPPPPGSGTSGGKYF
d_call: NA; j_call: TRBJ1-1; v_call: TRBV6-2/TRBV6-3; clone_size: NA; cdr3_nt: TGTGCCAGCAGTTACGCAGGGGTGAACACTGAAGCTTTCTTT; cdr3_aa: CASSYAGVNTEAFF
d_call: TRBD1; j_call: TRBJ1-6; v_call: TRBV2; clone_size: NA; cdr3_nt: TGTGCCAGCAGACAGGGGGCGGTTAATTCACCCCTCCACTTT; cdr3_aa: CASRQGAVNSPLHF
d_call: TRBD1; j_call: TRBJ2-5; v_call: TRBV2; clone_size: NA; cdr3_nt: TGTGCCAGCAGTGGGGACAGGTCGTGGGAGACCCAGTACTTC; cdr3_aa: CASSGDRSWETQYF
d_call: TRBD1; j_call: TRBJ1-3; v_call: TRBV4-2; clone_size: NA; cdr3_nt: TGTGCCAGCAGCTTCGGACAGGGGCAAGGAAACACCATATATTTT; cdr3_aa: CASSFGQGQGNTIYF
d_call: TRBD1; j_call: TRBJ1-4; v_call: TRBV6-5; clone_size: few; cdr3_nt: TGTGCCAGCGTTTTGGACAGGGGTAATGAAAAACTGTTTTTT; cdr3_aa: CASVLDRGNEKLFF
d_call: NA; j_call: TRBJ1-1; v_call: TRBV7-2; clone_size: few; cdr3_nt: TGTGCCAGCAGCCCCGAGGTGGGTCGTACTGAAGCTTTCTTT; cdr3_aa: CASSPEVGRTEAFF
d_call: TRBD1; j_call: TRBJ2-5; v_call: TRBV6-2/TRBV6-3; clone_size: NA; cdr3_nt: TGTGCCAGCAGTCCCACGGGGGGACAGGGCTGGGAGACCCAGTACTTC; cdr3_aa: CASSPTGGQGWETQYF
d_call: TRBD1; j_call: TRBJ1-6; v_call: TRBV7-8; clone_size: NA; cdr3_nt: TGTGCCAGCAGCTTCACCAAGGACAGGGTGCGGAATTCACCCCTCCACTTT; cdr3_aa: CASSFTKDRVRNSPLHF
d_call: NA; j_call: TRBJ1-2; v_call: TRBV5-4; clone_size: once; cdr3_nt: TGTGCCAGCAGCCACCCAAGCTTCCGAGGGGGTGACTATGGCTACACCTTC; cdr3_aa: CASSHPSFRGGDYGYTF
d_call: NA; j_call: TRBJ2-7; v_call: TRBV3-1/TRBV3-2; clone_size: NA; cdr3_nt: TGTGCCAGCAGCCAAGTCCGGGGTTCAGCCGAGCAGTACTTC; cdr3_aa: CASSQVRGSAEQYF
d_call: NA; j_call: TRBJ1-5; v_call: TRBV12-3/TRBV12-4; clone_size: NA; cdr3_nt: TGTGCCAGCAGTTCGGAGCCATCAGGGGCCCAGCATTTT; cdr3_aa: CASSSEPSGAQHF
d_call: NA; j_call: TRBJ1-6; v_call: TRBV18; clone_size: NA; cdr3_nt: TGTGCCAGCTCACCCTCAGGAAATTCACCCCTCCACTTT; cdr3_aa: CASSPSGNSPLHF
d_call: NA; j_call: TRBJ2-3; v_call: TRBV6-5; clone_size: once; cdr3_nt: TGTGCCAGCAGTTACTCGGGGGGGCGAGGAGATACGCAGTATTTT; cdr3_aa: CASSYSGGRGDTQYF
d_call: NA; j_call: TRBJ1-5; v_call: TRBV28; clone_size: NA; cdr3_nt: TGTGCCAGCACCTCGGGACACCAGCCCCAGCATTTT; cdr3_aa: CASTSGHQPQHF
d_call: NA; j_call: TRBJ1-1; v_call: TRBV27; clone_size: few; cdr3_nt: TGTGCCAGCAGTCCTCGGACAGCTTATGAAGCTTTCTTT; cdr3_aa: CASSPRTAYEAFF
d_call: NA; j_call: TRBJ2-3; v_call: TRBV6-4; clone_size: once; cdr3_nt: TGTGCCAGCGCATCACAACAGGGCACAGATACGCAGTATTTT; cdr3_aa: CASASQQGTDTQYF
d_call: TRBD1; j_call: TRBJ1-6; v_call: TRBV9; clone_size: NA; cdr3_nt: TGTGCCAGCAGCGGCGGGACAGGGAATAATTCACCCCTCCACTTT; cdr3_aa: CASSGGTGNNSPLHF
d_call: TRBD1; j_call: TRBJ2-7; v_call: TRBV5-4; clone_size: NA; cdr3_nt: TGTGCCAGCAGGGACCCGGGACAGGTTTACGAGCAGTACTTC; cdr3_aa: CASRDPGQVYEQYF
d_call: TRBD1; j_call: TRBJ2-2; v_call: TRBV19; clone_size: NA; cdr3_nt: TGTGCCAGTAGTATTGGCAGGGGGTTCAACACCGGGGAGCTGTTTTTT; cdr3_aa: CASSIGRGFNTGELFF
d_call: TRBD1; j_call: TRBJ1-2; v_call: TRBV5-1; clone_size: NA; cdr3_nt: TGCGCCAGCAGCTTGGACCGTACAGGCGGGACAGGCATATTGGAAGATGGCTACACCTTC; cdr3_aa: CASSLDRTGGTGILEDGYTF
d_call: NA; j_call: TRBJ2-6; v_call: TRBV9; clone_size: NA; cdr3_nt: TGTGCCAGCAGCGCCCGGAGACAGACCTGGTCTGGGGCCAACGTCCTGACTTTC; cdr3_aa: CASSARRQTWSGANVLTF
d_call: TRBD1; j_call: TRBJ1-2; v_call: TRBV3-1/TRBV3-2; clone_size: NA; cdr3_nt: TGTGCCAGCAGACCGACAGGGGAGAACTATGGCTACACCTTC; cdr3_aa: CASRPTGENYGYTF
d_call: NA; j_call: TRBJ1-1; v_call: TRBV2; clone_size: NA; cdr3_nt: TGTGCCAGCAGTGAAGGTGGACAGTACGTCACTGAAGCTTTCTTT; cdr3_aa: CASSEGGQYVTEAFF
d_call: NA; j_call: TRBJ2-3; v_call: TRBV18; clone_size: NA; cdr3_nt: TGTGCCAGCTCAGTACTACAGGGTAGCACAGATACGCAGTATTTT; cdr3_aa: CASSVLQGSTDTQYF
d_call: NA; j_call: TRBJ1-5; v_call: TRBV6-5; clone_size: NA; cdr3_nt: TGTGCCAGCATCGAACTCGGGGGTAGCAATCAGCCCCAGCATTTT; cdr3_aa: CASIELGGSNQPQHF
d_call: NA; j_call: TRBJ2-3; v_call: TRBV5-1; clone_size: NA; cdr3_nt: TGCGCCAGCAGCTTCTTCTCGGGAGATACGCAGTATTTT; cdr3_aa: CASSFFSGDTQYF
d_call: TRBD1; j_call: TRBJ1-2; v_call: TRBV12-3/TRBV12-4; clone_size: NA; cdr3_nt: TGTGCCAGCAGTCTGGGACAGGGCTATGGCTACACCTTC; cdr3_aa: CASSLGQGYGYTF
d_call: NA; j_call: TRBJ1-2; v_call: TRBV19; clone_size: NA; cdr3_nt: TGTGCCAGTACCGAGGCAGGGATCGGCTATGGCTACACCTTC; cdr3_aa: CASTEAGIGYGYTF
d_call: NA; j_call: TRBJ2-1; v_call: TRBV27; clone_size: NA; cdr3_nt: TGTGCCAGCAGTTTCGAGTCGACTGGTATGGATGAGCAGTTCTTC; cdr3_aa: CASSFESTGMDEQFF
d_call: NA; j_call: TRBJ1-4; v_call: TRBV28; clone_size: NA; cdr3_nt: TGTGCCAGCAGGGAGGCCGAAAAACTGTTTTTT; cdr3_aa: CASREAEKLFF
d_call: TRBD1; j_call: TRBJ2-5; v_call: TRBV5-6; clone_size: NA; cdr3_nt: TGTGCCAGCAGCTTGGTGACAGGGGGCCGACAAGAGACCCAGTACTTC; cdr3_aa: CASSLVTGGRQETQYF
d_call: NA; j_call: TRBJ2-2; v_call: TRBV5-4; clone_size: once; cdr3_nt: TGTGCCAGCAGCAGGGACATTAGTAACACCGGGGAGCTGTTTTTT; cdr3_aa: CASSRDISNTGELFF
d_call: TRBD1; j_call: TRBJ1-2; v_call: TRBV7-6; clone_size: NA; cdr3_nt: TGTGCCAGCAGCTCCTACCGCGGGACAGGGAACTATGGCTACACCTTC; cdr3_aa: CASSSYRGTGNYGYTF
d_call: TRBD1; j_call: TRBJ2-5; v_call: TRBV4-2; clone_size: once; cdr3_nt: TGTGCCAGCAGCCAAGATGGGACAGCTCAAGAGACCCAGTACTTC; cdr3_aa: CASSQDGTAQETQYF